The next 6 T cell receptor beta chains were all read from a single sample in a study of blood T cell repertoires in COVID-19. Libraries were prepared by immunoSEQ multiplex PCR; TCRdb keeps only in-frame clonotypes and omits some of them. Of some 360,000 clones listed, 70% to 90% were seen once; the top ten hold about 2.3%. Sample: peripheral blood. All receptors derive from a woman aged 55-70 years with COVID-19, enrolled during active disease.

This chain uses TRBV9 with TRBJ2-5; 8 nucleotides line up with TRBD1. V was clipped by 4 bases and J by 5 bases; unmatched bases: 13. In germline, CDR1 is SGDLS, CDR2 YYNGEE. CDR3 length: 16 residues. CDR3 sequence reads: CASSLTGQGRGETQYF. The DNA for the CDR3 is TGTGCCAGCAGCCTAACCGGACAGGGTCGCGGTGAGACCCAGTACTTC.

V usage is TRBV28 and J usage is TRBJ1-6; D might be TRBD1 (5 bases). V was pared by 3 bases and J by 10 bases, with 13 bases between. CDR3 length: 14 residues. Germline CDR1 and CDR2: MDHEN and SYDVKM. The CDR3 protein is CASSFGGRGSPLHF. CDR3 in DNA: TGTGCCAGCAGTTTCGGAGGGAGGGGATCACCCCTCCACTTT.

The CDR3 DNA is TGTGCCACCAGCACCCTCCAATTCCCGGGACAGCAAAATGAAAAACTGTTTTTT. Protein: CATSTLQFPGQQNEKLFF. V usage is TRBV15 and J usage is TRBJ1-4, with 7 bases fitting TRBD1. From germline, CDR1 is LNHNV and CDR2 YYDKDF (reference sequence). Unmatched junction bases numbered 16, after V lost 4 bases and J lost 5 bases. The CDR3 runs 18 residues.

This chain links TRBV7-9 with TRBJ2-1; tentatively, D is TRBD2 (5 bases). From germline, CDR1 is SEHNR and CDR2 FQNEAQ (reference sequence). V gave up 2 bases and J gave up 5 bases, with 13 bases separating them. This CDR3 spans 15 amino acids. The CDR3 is CASSLPGLAHNEQFF. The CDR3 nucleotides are TGTGCCAGCAGCTTACCTGGGCTAGCCCACAATGAGCAGTTCTTC. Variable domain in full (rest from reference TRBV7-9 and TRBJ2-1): DTGVSQNPRHKITKRGQNVTFRCDPISEHNRLYWYRQTLGQGPEFLTYFQNEAQLEKSRLLSDRFSAERPKGSFSTLEIQRTEQGDSAMYLCASSLPGLAHNEQFFGPGTRLTVL.

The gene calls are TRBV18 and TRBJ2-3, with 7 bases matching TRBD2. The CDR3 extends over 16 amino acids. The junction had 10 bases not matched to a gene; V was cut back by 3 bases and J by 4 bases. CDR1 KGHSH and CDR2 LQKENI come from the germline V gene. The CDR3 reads CASSPSQAGQSDTQYF. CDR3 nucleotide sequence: TGTGCCAGCTCACCTAGCCAAGCGGGGCAATCAGATACGCAGTATTTT.

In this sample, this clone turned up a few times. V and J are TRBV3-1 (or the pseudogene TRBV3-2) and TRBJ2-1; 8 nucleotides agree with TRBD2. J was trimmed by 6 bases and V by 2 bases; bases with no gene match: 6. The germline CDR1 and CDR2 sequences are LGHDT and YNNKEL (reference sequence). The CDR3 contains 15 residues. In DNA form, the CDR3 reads TGTGCCAGCAGCCAACGCGGGGGGCTGTCCAATGAGCAGTTCTTC. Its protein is CASSQRGGLSNEQFF.